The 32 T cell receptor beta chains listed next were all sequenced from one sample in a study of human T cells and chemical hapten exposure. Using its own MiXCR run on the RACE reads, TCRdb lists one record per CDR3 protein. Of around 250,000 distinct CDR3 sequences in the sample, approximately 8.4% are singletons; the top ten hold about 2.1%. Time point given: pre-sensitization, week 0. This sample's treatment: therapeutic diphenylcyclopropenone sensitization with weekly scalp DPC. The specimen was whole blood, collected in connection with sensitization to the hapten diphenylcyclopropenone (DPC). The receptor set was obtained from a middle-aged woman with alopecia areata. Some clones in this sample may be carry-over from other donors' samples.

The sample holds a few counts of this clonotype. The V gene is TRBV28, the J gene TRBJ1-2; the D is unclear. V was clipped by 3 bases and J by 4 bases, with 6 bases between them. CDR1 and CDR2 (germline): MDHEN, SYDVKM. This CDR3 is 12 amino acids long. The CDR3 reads CASSFQAYGYTF. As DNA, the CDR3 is TGTGCCAGCAGTTTCCAGGCCTATGGCTACACCTTC.

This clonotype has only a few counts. CDR3 loop: CASRSGQDPTEAFF. The CDR3 bases are TGTGCCAGCAGATCGGGACAGGACCCCACTGAAGCTTTCTTT. V is TRBV28 and J is TRBJ1-1; 8 positions match TRBD1. Trimming at V came to 6 bases and at J to 4 bases, leaving 7 bases not matched to a gene. The CDR3 sequence is 14 residues long. CDR1 is MDHEN, CDR2 SYDVKM, per germline.

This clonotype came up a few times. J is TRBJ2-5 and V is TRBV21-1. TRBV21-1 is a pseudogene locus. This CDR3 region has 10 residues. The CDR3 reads CASSKGAQYF. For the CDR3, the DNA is TGTGCCAGCAGCAAAGGTGCCCAGTACTTC.

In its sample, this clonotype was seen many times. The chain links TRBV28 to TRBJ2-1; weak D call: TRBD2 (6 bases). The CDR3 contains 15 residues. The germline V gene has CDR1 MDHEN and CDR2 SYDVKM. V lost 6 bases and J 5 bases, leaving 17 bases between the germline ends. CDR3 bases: TGTGCCAGCAGCTTGGGGGGTTGGGTTGACAATGAGCAGTTCTTC. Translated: CASSLGGWVDNEQFF.

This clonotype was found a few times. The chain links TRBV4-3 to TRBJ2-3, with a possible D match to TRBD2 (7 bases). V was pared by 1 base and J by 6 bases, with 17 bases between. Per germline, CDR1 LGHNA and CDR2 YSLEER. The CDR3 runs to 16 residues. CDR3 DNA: TGCGCCAGCAGCCAAGGGGGGCCGGGAGGCCGGGATACGCAGTATTTT. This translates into CASSQGGPGGRDTQYF.

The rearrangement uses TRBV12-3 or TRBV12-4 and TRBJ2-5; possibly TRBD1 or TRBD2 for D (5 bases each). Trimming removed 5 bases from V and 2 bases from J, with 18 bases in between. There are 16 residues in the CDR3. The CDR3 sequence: CASSRSAGTNQETQYF. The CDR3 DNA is TGTGCCAGCAGTCGAAGCGCCGGGACGAATCAAGAGACCCAGTACTTC.

DNA for the CDR3: TGTGCCATCAGTGACCAACATAGCAATCAGCCCCAGCATTTT. This gives the protein CAISDQHSNQPQHF. V and J are TRBV10-3 and TRBJ1-5; no reliable D call. Trimming shortened V by 3 bases and J by 0 bases, and 6 bases separated the two germline ends. Germline values: CDR1 ENHRY, CDR2 SYGVKD. The CDR3 runs 14 residues.

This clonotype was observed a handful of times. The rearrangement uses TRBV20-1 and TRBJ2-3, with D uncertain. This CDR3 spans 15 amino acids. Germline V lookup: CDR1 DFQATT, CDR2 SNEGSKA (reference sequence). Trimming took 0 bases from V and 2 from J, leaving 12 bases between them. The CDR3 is CSARDVGYYTDTQYF. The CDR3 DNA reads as TGCAGTGCTAGAGATGTGGGCTACTACACAGATACGCAGTATTTT.

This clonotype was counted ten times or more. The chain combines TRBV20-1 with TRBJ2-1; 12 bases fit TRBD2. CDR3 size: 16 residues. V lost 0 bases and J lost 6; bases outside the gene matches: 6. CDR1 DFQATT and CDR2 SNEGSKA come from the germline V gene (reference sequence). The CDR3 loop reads CSARETSGRSPNEQFF. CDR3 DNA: TGCAGTGCTAGAGAAACTAGCGGGAGGTCTCCCAATGAGCAGTTCTTC.

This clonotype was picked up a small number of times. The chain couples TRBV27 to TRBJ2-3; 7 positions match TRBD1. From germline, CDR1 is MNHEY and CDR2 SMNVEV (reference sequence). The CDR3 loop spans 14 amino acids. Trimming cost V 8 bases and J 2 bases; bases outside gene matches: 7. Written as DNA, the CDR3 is TGTGCCAGCGGGAAACAGGGGTTCACAGATACGCAGTATTTT. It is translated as CASGKQGFTDTQYF.

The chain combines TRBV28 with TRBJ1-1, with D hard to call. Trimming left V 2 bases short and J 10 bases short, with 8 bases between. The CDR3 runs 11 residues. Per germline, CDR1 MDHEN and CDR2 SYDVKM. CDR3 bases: TGTGCCAGCAGTTTAGAAGGTATAGCTTTCTTT. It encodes CASSLEGIAFF. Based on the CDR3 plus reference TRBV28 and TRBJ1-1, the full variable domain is DVKVTQSSRYLVKRTGEKVFLECVQDMDHENMFWYRQDPGLGLRLIYFSYDVKMKEKGDIPEGYSVSREKKERFSLILESASTNQTSMYLCASSLEGIAFFGQGTRLTVV.

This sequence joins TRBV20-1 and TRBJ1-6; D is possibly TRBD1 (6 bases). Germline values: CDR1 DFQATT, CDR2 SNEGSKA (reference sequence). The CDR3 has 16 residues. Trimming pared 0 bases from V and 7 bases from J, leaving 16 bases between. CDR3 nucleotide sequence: TGCAGTGCTAGAGACCTACAGGGCGGCGGGAATTCACCCCTCCACTTT. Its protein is CSARDLQGGGNSPLHF.

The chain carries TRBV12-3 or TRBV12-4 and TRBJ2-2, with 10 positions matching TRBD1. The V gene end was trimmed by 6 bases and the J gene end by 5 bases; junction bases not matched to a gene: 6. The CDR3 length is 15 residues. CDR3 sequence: CASRNDRGRTGELFF. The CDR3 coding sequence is TGTGCCAGCAGAAACGACAGGGGGCGTACCGGGGAGCTGTTTTTT.

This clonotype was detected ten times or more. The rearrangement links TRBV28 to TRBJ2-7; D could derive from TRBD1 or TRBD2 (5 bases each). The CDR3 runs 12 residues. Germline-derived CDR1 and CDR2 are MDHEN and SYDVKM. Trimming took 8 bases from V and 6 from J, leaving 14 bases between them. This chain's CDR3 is CASLSAGTEQYF. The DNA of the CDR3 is TGTGCCAGCCTATCGGCAGGGACCGAGCAGTACTTC.

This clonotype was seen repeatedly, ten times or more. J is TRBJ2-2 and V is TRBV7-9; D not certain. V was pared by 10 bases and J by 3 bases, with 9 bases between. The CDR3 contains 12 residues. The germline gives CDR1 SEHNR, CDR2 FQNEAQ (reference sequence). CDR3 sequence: CAIVRDTGELFF. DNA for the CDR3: TGTGCCATAGTACGGGACACCGGGGAGCTGTTTTTT. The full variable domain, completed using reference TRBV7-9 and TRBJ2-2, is DTGVSQNPRHKITKRGQNVTFRCDPISEHNRLYWYRQTLGQGPEFLTYFQNEAQLEKSRLLSDRFSAERPKGSFSTLEIQRTEQGDSAMYLCAIVRDTGELFFGEGSRLTVL.

In nucleotides, the CDR3 is TGCAGTGCTAGAGGAGGTCTAGCCAACTACGAGCAGTACTTC. This codes for CSARGGLANYEQYF. The J gene is TRBJ2-7, the V gene TRBV20-1; D is possibly TRBD2 (5 bases). Germline loops: CDR1 DFQATT, CDR2 SNEGSKA (reference sequence). CDR3 length: 14 residues. The V end was cut by 1 base, the J end by 3 bases, with 13 bases between.

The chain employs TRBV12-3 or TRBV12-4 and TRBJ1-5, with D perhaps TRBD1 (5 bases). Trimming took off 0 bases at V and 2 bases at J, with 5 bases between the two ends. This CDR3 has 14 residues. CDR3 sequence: CASSLAQGNQPQHF. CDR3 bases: TGTGCCAGCAGTTTAGCACAGGGCAATCAGCCCCAGCATTTT.

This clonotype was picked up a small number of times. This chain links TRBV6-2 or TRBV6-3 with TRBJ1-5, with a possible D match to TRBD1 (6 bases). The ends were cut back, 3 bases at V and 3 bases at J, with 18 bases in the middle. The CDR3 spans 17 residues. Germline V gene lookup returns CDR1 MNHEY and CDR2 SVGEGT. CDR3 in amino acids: CASSYDRNRAYNQPQHF. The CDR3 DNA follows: TGTGCCAGCAGTTATGATCGGAACAGGGCTTACAATCAGCCCCAGCATTTT.

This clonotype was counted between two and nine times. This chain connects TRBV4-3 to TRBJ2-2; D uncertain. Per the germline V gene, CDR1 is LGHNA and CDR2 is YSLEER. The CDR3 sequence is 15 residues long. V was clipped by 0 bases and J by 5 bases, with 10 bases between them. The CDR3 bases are TGCGCCAGCAGCCAAGATTGGGATCTAACCGGGGAGCTGTTTTTT. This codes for CASSQDWDLTGELFF.

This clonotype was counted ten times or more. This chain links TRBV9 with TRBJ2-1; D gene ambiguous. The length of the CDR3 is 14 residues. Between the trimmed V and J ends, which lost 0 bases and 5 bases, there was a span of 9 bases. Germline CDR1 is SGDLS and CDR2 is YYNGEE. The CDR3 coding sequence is TGTGCCAGCAGCGTAGGGTCGGCGGACAATGAGCAGTTCTTC. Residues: CASSVGSADNEQFF.

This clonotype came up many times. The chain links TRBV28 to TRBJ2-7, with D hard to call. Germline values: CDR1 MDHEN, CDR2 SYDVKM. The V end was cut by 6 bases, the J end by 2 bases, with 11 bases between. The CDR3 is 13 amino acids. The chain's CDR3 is CASRAPGPYEQYF. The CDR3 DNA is TGTGCCAGCAGGGCCCCCGGGCCCTACGAGCAGTACTTC.

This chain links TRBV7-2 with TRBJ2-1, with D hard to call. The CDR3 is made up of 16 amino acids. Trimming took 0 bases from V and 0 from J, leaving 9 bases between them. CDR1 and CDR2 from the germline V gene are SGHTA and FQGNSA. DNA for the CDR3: TGTGCCAGCAGCTTAGCGTTGGGGAACTCCTACAATGAGCAGTTCTTC. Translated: CASSLALGNSYNEQFF.

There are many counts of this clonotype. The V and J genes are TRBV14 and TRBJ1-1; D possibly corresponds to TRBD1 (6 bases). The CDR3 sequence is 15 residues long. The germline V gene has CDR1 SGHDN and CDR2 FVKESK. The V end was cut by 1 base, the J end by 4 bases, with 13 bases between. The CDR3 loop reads CASSQVGGGRTEAFF. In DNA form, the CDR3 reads TGTGCCAGCAGCCAAGTGGGAGGGGGACGCACTGAAGCTTTCTTT.

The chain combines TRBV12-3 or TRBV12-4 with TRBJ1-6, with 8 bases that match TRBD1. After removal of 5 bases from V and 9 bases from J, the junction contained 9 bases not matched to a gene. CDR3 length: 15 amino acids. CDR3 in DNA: TGTGCCAGCAGTGCCCAGGGGGCGATTCGTTCACCCCTCCACTTT. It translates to CASSAQGAIRSPLHF.

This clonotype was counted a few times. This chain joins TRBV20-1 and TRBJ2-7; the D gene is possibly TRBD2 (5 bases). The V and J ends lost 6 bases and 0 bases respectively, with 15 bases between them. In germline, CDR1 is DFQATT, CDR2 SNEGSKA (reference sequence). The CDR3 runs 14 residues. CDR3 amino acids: CSAADGSNSYEQYF. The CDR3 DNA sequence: TGCAGTGCAGCTGATGGGAGTAACTCCTACGAGCAGTACTTC.

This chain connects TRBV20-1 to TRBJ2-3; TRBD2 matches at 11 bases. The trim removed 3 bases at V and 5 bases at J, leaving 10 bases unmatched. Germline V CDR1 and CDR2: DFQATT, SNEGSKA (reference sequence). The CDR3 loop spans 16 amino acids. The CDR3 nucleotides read TGCAGTGCTAGGCCCACTAGCGGGAGTCTTCGAGATACGCAGTATTTT. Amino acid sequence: CSARPTSGSLRDTQYF.

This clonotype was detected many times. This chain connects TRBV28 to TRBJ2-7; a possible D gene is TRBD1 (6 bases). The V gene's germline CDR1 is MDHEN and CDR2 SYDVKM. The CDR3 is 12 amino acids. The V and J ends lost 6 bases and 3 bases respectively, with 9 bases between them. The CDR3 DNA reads TGTGCCAGCAGCGGACAGAGCTACGAGCAGTACTTC. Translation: CASSGQSYEQYF.

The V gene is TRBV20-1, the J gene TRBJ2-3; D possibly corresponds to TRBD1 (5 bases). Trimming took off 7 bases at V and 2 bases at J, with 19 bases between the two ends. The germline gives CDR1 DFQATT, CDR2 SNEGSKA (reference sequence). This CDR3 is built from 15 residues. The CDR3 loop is CSVPPHGQATDTQYF. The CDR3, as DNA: TGCAGTGTTCCCCCCCACGGACAAGCCACAGATACGCAGTATTTT.

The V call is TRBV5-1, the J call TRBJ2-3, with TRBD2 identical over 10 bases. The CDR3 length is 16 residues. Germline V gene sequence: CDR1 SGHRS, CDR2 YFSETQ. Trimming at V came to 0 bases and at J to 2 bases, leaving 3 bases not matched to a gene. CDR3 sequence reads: CASSLGTSGFTDTQYF. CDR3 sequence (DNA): TGCGCCAGCAGCTTGGGGACTAGCGGTTTCACAGATACGCAGTATTTT.

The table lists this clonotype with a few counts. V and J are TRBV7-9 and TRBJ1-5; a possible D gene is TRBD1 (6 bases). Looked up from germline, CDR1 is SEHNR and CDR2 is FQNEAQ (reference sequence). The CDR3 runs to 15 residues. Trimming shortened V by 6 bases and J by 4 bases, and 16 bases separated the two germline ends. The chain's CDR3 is CASRMGSGDNQPQHF. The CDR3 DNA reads TGTGCCAGCAGGATGGGTTCAGGGGATAATCAGCCCCAGCATTTT. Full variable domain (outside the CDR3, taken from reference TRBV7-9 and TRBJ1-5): DTGVSQNPRHKITKRGQNVTFRCDPISEHNRLYWYRQTLGQGPEFLTYFQNEAQLEKSRLLSDRFSAERPKGSFSTLEIQRTEQGDSAMYLCASRMGSGDNQPQHFGDGTRLSIL.

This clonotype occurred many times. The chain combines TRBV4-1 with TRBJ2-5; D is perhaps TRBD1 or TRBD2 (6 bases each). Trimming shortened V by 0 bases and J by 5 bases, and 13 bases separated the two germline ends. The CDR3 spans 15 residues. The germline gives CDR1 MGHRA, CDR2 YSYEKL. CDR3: CASSQDGGGLETQYF. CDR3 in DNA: TGCGCCAGCAGCCAAGATGGAGGGGGTCTCGAGACCCAGTACTTC.

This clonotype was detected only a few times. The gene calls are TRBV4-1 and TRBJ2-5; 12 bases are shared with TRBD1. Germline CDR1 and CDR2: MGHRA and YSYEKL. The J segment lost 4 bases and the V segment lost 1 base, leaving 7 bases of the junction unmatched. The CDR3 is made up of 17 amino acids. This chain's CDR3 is CASSQGPGTGGRETQYF. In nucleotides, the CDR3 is TGCGCCAGCAGCCAAGGCCCCGGGACAGGGGGCAGAGAGACCCAGTACTTC.